This record looks at one T cell receptor beta chain sequence and its context. The CDR3 has 15 residues. Losses at the gene ends were 4 bases for V and 7 bases for J; bases not matched to a gene: 15. Germline V CDR1 and CDR2: SQVTM, ANQGSEA. The treatment: oral pan-JAK inhibitor, 5-10 mg twice daily. The data were obtained in a study of CD8+ T cells in alopecia areata. Extracted RNA was reverse transcribed into cDNA, the sequencing template. Method: immunoSEQ multiplex PCR; TCRdb's copy keeps in-frame clones and lacks some. The table shows roughly 200,000 clones, with less than 45% occurring only once. The chain uses TRBV29-1 and TRBJ2-7, with 8 bases matching TRBD2. Sequencing was performed on CD4+ T cells sorted from blood, taken at roughly week 38, from a patient treated with tofacitinib. The source is a human donor with alopecia areata. CDR3 loop: CSVGMSGGLSGEQYF. CDR3 in DNA: TGCAGCGTTGGAATGTCGGGAGGGTTATCGGGGGAGCAGTACTTC.